This T cell receptor (beta chain) stems from a study of healthy donors' naive CD4 and CD8 T cells. General observations from the study: Positive CDR3 charge linked to CD4+ cells, negative to CD8+ cells. CDR3 charge plus V and J genes appeared to account for about an eighth of CD4/CD8 variance.

Naive CD4+ cells were sorted as CD4+CD8-CD45RO-CD45RA+; naive CD8+ as CD8+CD4-CD45RA+CD27bright. TCR libraries were built from 450 to 650 ng of total RNA by linear amplification. One entry per CDR3 protein results from TCRdb running MiXCR on the reads. The data contain some 190,000 distinct CDR3 sequences, around 80% of them singletons. About this clonotype itself: Its antigen is unidentified.

This receptor was obtained from a pool of human donors in good health; the sample pools cells from several healthy donors. Sequencing was carried out using naive CD4+ and CD8+ T cells sorted from blood, pooled from several donors.

CDR3 nucleotides: TGTGCCAGCAGCAACGGGCGCCCGAGCTCTGGAAACACCATATATTTT. This encodes CASSNGRPSSGNTIYF. This chain connects TRBV6-5 to TRBJ1-3; D is uncertain. The CDR3 length is 16 residues. V shed 6 bases and J shed 0 bases, with 15 bases lying between them. Germline assignment: CDR1 MNHEY and CDR2 SVGAGI.